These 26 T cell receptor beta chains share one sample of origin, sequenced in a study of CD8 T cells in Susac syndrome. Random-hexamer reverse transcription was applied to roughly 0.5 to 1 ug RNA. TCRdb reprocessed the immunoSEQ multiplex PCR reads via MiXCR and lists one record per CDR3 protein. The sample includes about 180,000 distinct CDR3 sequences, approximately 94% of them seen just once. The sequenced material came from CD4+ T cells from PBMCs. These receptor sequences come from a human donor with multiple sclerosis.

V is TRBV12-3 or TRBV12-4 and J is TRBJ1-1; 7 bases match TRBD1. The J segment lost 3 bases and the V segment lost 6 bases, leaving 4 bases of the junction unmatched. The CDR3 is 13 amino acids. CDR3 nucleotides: TGTGCCAGCAGCTCCGGACAGGACACTGAAGCTTTCTTT. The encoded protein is CASSSGQDTEAFF.

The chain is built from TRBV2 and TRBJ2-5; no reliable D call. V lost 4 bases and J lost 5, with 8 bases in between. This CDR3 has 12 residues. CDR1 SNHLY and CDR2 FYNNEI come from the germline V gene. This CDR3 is CASSAVDETQYF. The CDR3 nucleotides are TGTGCCAGCAGTGCCGTGGACGAGACCCAGTACTTC.

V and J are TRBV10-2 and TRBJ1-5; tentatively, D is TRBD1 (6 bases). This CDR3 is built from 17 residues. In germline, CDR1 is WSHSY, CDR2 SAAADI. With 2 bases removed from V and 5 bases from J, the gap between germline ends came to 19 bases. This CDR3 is CASSEERGGLEDQPQHF. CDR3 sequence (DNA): TGCGCCAGCAGTGAGGAGAGGGGGGGGCTGGAGGATCAGCCCCAGCATTTT.

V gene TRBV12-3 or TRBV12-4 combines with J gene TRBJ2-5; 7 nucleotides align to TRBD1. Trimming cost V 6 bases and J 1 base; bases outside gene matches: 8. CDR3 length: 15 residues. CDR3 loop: CASSTRQGRQETQYF. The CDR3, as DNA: TGTGCCAGCAGCACCCGACAGGGCCGCCAAGAGACCCAGTACTTC.

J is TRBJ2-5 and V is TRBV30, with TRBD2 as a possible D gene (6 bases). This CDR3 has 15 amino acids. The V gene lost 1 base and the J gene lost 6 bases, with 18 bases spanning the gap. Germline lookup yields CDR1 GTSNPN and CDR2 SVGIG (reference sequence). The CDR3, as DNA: TGTGCCTGGAGTGACGGGGACTCTTCCTGGCAGACCCAGTACTTC. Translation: CAWSDGDSSWQTQYF.

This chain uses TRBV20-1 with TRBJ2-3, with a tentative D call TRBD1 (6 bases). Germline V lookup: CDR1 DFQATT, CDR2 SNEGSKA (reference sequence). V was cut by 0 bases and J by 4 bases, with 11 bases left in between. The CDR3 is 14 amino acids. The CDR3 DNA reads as TGCAGTGCTAGAGATGCCGCAGGGGCAGATACGCAGTATTTT. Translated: CSARDAAGADTQYF.

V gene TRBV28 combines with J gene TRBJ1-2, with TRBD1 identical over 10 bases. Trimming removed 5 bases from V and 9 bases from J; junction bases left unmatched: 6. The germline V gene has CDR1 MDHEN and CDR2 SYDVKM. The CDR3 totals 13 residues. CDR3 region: CASSPGQGVSYTF. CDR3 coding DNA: TGTGCCAGCAGTCCAGGACAGGGGGTTAGCTACACCTTC.

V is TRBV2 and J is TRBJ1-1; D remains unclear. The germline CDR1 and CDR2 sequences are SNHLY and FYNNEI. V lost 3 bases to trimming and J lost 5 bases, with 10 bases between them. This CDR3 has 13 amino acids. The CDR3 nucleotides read TGTGCCAGCAGTGATCAGTTGAGTACTGAAGCTTTCTTT. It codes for CASSDQLSTEAFF. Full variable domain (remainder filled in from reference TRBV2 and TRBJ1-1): EPEVTQTPSHQVTQMGQEVILRCVPISNHLYFYWYRQILGQKVEFLVSFYNNEISEKSEIFDDQFSVERPDGSNFTLKIRSTKLEDSAMYFCASSDQLSTEAFFGQGTRLTVV.

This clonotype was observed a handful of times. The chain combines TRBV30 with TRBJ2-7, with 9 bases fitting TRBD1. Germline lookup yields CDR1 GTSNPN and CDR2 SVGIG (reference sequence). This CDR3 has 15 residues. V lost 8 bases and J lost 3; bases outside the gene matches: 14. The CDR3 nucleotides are TGTGCCCTGGAACCTTGGGGACAGGGAGTCTACGAGCAGTACTTC. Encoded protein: CALEPWGQGVYEQYF.

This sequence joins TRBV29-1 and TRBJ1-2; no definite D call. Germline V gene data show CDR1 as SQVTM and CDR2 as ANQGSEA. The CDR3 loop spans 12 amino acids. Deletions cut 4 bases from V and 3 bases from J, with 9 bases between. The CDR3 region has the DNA TGCAGCGTTGGCGCCGCCTACTATGGCTACACCTTC. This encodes CSVGAAYYGYTF. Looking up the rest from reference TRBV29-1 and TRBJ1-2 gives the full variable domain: SAVISQKPSRDICQRGTSLTIQCQVDSQVTMMFWYRQQPGQSLTLIATANQGSEATYESGFVIDKFPISRPNLTFSTLTVSNMSPEDSSIYLCSVGAAYYGYTFGSGTRLTVV.

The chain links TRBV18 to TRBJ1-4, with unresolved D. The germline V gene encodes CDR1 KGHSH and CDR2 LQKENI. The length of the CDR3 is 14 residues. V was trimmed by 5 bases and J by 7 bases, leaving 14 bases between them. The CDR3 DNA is TGTGCCAGCTCAGGAGCCTCCTTAGGTGAAAAACTGTTTTTT. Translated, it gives CASSGASLGEKLFF.

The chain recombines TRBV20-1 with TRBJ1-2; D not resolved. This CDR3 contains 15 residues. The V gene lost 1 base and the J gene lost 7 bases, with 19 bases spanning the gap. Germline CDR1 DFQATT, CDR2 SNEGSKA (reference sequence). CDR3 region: CSARVAGIAGRGYTF. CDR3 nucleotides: TGCAGTGCTAGAGTCGCGGGGATCGCCGGCCGTGGCTACACCTTC.

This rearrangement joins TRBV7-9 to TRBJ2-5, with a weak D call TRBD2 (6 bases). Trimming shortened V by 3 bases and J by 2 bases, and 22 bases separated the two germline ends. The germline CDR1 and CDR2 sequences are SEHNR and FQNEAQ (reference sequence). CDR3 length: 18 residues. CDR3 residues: CASSFAGLSAHVQETQYF. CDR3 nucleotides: TGTGCCAGCAGCTTCGCGGGACTCTCAGCGCACGTACAAGAGACCCAGTACTTC.

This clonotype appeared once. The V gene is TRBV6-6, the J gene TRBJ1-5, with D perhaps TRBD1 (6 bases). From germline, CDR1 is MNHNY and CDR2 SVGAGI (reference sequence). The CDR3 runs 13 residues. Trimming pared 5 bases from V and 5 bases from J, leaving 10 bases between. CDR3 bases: TGTGCCAGCAGTCGCAACAGGGATCAGCCCCAGCATTTT. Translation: CASSRNRDQPQHF.

CDR3 coding DNA: TGTGCCAGCAGTTTCCGCGGCAGGTCCTACAATGAGCAGTTCTTC. Its translation is CASSFRGRSYNEQFF. J is TRBJ2-1 and V is TRBV28, with unresolved D. CDR1 MDHEN and CDR2 SYDVKM come from the germline V gene. This CDR3 region has 15 residues. V lost 3 bases and J lost 1, with 10 bases in between.

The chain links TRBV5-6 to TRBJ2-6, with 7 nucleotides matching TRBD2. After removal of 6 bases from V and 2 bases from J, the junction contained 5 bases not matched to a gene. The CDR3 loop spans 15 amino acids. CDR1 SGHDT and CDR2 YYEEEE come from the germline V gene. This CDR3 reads CASTLRGAGANVLTF. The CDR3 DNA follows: TGTGCCAGCACTCTTCGGGGGGCTGGGGCCAACGTCCTGACTTTC.

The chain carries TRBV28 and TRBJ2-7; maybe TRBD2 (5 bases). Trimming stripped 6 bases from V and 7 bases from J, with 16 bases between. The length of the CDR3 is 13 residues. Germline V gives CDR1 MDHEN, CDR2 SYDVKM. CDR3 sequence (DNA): TGTGCCAGCAGGCTGGCGGGCTGGGGAGAGCAGTACTTC. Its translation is CASRLAGWGEQYF.

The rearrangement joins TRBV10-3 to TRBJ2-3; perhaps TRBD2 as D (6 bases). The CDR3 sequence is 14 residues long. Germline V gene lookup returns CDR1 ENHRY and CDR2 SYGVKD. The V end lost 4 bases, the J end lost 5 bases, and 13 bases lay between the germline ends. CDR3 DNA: TGTGCCATCAGTGTAGGCGGGAATCAAGATACGCAGTATTTT. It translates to CAISVGGNQDTQYF.

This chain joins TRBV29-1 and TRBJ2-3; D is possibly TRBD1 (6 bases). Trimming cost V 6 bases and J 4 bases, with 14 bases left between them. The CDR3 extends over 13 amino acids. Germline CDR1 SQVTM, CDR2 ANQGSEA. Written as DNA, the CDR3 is TGCAGCGTGGCCCCGACAGGCTCAGATACGCAGTATTTT. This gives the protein CSVAPTGSDTQYF.

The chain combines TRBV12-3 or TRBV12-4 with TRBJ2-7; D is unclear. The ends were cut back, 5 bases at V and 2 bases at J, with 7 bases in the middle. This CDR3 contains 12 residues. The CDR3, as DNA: TGTGCCAGCAGTCCCAATCCCTACGAGCAGTACTTC. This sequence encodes CASSPNPYEQYF.

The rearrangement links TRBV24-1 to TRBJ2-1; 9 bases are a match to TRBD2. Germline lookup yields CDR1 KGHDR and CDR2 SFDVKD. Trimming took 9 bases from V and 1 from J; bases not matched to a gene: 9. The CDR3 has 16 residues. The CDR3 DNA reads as TGTGCCACCTCGGGGGCTAGCGGGGTATCCTACAATGAGCAGTTCTTC. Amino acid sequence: CATSGASGVSYNEQFF.

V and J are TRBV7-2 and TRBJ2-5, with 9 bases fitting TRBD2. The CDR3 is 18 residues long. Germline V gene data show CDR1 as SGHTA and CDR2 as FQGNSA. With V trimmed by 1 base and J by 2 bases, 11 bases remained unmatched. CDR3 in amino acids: CASSLVLAGIRWQETQYF. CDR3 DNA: TGTGCCAGCAGCTTAGTCCTAGCGGGAATCCGTTGGCAAGAGACCCAGTACTTC.

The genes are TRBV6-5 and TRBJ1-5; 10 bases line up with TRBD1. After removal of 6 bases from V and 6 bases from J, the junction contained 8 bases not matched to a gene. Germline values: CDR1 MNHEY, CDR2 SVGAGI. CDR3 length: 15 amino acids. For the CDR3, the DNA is TGTGCCAGCAGCCCAACCGGGACAGGGGTTCAGCCCCAGCATTTT. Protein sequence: CASSPTGTGVQPQHF.

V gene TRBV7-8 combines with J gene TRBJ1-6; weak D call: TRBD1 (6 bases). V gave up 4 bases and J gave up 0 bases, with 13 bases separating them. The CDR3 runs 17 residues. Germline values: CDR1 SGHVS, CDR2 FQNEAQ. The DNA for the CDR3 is TGTGCCAGCAGCTCCCCGGGACAAAGCTCCTATAATTCACCCCTCCACTTT. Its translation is CASSSPGQSSYNSPLHF.

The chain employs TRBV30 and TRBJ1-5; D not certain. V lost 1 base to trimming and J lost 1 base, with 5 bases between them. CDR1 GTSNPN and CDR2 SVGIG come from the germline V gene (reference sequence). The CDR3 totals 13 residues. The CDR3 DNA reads TGTGCCTGGAGTGGACACAGCAATCAGCCCCAGCATTTT. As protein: CAWSGHSNQPQHF.

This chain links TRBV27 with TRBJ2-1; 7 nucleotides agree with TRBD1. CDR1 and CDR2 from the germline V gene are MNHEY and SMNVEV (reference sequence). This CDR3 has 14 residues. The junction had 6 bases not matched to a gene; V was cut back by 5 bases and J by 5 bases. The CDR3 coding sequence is TGTGCCAGCAGTCACCATACAGGGGACAATGAGCAGTTCTTC. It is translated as CASSHHTGDNEQFF.